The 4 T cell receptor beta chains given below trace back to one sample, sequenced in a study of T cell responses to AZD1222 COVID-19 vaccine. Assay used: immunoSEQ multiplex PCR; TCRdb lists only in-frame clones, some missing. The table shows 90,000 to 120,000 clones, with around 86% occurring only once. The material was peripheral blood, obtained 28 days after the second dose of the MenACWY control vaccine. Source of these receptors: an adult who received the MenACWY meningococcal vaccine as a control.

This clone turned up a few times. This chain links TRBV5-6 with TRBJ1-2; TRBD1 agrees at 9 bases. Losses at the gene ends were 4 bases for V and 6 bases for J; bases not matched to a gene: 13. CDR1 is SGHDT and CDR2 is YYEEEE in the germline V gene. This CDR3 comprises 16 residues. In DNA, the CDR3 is TGTGCCAGCAGCCGTTCAGTGCTGGGACAGGGCCATGGCTACACCTTC. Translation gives CASSRSVLGQGHGYTF.

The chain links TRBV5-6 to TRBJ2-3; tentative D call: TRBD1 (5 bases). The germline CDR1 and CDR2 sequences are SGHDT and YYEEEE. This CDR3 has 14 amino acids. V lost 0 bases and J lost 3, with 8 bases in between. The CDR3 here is CASSLAKGTDTQYF. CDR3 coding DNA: TGTGCCAGCAGCTTGGCCAAGGGGACAGATACGCAGTATTTT.

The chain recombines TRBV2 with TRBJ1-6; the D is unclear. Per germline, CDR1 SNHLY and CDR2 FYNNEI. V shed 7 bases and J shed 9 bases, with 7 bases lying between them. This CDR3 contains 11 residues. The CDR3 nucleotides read TGTGCCAGCACCACTCTTTCACCCCTCCACTTT. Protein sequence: CASTTLSPLHF.

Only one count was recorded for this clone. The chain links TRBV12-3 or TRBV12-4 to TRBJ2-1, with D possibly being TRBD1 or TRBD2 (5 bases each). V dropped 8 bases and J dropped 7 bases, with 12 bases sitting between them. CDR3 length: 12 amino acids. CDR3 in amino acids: CASRPRGNEQFF. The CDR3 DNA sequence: TGTGCCAGCCGGCCGAGGGGAAATGAGCAGTTCTTC.